The 2 T cell receptor beta chains below were found in one sample sequenced in a study of a mutant IDH1 vaccine in newly diagnosed glioma. Time point given: week 11, during vaccination. The vaccine gave 300 ug of a 20-mer mutant IDH1 peptide subcutaneously per dose. Profiled with immunoSEQ multiplex PCR; TCRdb holds only in-frame clones, not every one. The sample contains some 60,000 clones, about four fifths of which appear only once. These receptors' targets are unknown. Sequenced here: PBMCs, sampled from a glioma patient whose treatment included an IDH1 peptide vaccine. All receptors come from a man in his forties or fifties with glioma.

The rearrangement joins TRBV6-5 to TRBJ1-2; D ambiguous. This CDR3 is 14 amino acids long. V shed 6 bases and J shed 7 bases, with 18 bases lying between them. In germline, CDR1 is MNHEY, CDR2 SVGAGI. Here the CDR3 reads CASSPLGSTAGYTF. The CDR3, as DNA: TGTGCCAGCAGCCCTCTCGGATCCACTGCTGGCTACACCTTC.

This chain connects TRBV5-4 to TRBJ2-5, with 8 bases identical to TRBD2. Germline lookup yields CDR1 SGHNT and CDR2 YYREEE (reference sequence). The V segment lost 9 bases and the J segment 5 bases; nucleotides outside the gene matches: 12. The CDR3 covers 14 residues. CDR3 in DNA: TGTGCCACCGGGGGCGGGAGGCCCTTGGAGACCCAGTACTTC. It specifies CATGGGRPLETQYF. Based on the CDR3 plus reference TRBV5-4 and TRBJ2-5, the full variable domain is ETGVTQSPTHLIKTRGQQVTLRCSSQSGHNTVSWYQQALGQGPQFIFQYYREEENGRGNFPPRFSGLQFPNYSSELNVNALELDDSALYLCATGGGRPLETQYFGPGTRLLVL.